A single sample gave rise to the 17 T cell receptor beta chains below, sequenced in a study of T-cell reconstitution after alpha-beta-depleted transplantation in children. Preparing the TCRbeta library involved the use of unique molecular identifiers. TCRdb fed the PCR reads into MiXCR, producing one record per CDR3 protein. Of around 670,000 distinct CDR3 sequences in the sample, around 12% were seen once. The source material was PBMCs, sampled before TCRalphabeta/CD19-depleted stem cell transplant. All receptors come from a girl aged 2-10 years with congenital amegakaryocytic thrombocytopenia, due to receive a stem cell transplant.

This clonotype was counted only a few times. The chain couples TRBV19 to TRBJ2-2; D possibly corresponds to TRBD1 (6 bases). The germline V gene has CDR1 LNHDA and CDR2 SQIVND (reference sequence). The CDR3 spans 14 residues. V was shortened by 8 bases and J by 2 bases, with 12 bases between the two germline ends. The CDR3 protein is CASQGQTNTGELFF. As DNA, the CDR3 is TGTGCCAGTCAAGGACAGACAAACACCGGGGAGCTGTTTTTT.

This chain connects TRBV7-2 to TRBJ2-7; TRBD2 might be the D (6 bases). CDR3 length: 14 residues. CDR1 and CDR2 (germline): SGHTA, FQGNSA. V gave up 4 bases and J gave up 2 bases, with 12 bases separating them. CDR3 loop: CASSYAAGPYEQYF. The CDR3 DNA sequence: TGTGCCAGCAGCTATGCGGCGGGGCCCTACGAGCAGTACTTC.

This clonotype was counted between two and nine times. The chain recombines TRBV20-1 with TRBJ2-5, with TRBD1 as a possible D gene (6 bases). This CDR3 is 12 amino acids long. Germline CDR1 reads DFQATT; CDR2 reads SNEGSKA (reference sequence). Trimming cost V 2 bases and J 5 bases, with 9 bases left between them. The CDR3 DNA sequence: TGCAGTGCTAGATTTGGGGGCGAGACCCAGTACTTC. The encoded protein is CSARFGGETQYF.

With regard to this clonotype: This sequence may be a read error, since a much larger clone differs from it by one base. The chain links TRBV20-1 to TRBJ2-5, with D perhaps matching TRBD2 (6 bases). V was pared by 1 base and J by 5 bases, with 17 bases between. CDR3 length equals 15 residues. Germline V lookup: CDR1 DFQATT, CDR2 SNEGSKA (reference sequence). For the CDR3, the DNA is TGCAGTGCTAGAGTTCCCGCGGGATTTAGCGAGACCCAGTACTTC. This codes for CSARVPAGFSETQYF.

Points on this clonotype: An end of the junction differs from the germline gene, which may be a read error. The rearrangement uses TRBV20-1 and TRBJ1-1, with D possibly matching TRBD1 (5 bases). The CDR3 loop spans 11 amino acids. The V gene's germline CDR1 is DFQATT and CDR2 SNEGSKA (reference sequence). CDR3 residues: CSARVGGEAFF. CDR3 sequence (DNA): TGCAGTGCCAGAGTCGGGGGGGAAGCTTTCTTT.

This clonotype has more than one count but fewer than ten. J is TRBJ2-3 and V is TRBV20-1, with 8 bases aligning to TRBD2. The CDR3 is 14 residues long. Trimming at V came to 6 bases and at J to 6 bases, leaving 11 bases not matched to a gene. Per the germline V gene, CDR1 is DFQATT and CDR2 is SNEGSKA (reference sequence). CDR3 residues: CSAPKGGRSDTQYF. CDR3 DNA sequence: TGCAGTGCCCCGAAGGGCGGGAGGTCTGATACGCAGTATTTT.

J is TRBJ1-1 and V is TRBV28, with D uncertain. Germline CDR1 and CDR2: MDHEN and SYDVKM. The CDR3 extends over 12 amino acids. Trimming pared 10 bases from V and 3 bases from J, leaving 12 bases between. In DNA, the CDR3 is TGTGCCATCTCGATGGGAGACACTGAAGCTTTCTTT. Protein product: CAISMGDTEAFF. Together with reference TRBV28 and TRBJ1-1, the CDR3 gives the full variable domain: DVKVTQSSRYLVKRTGEKVFLECVQDMDHENMFWYRQDPGLGLRLIYFSYDVKMKEKGDIPEGYSVSREKKERFSLILESASTNQTSMYLCAISMGDTEAFFGQGTRLTVV.

This clonotype appeared a few times. V and J are TRBV7-6 and TRBJ1-2, with 7 bases lining up with TRBD1. The CDR3 has 17 residues. Germline assignment: CDR1 SGHVS and CDR2 FNYEAQ. The junction had 18 bases not matched to a gene; V was cut back by 5 bases and J by 6 bases. CDR3 nucleotide sequence: TGTGCCAGCAGCGCCCATCCGAAACCGGACAGGTCTCATGGCTACACCTTC. Translation: CASSAHPKPDRSHGYTF.

The V call is TRBV5-6, the J call TRBJ2-1; D not certain. CDR3 length equals 14 residues. V gave up 0 bases and J gave up 0 bases, with 4 bases separating them. CDR1 is SGHDT and CDR2 is YYEEEE in the germline V gene. For the CDR3, the DNA is TGTGCCAGCAGCTTGGGACACTCCTACAATGAGCAGTTCTTC. Residues: CASSLGHSYNEQFF.

This clonotype showed up just a few times. The rearrangement joins TRBV29-1 to TRBJ1-1; D gene uncertain. The V end lost 7 bases, the J end lost 2 bases, and 17 bases lay between the germline ends. The CDR3 totals 14 residues. From germline, CDR1 is SQVTM and CDR2 ANQGSEA. This CDR3 is CSADKTGYNTEAFF. CDR3 bases: TGCAGCGCCGACAAGACTGGTTATAACACTGAAGCTTTCTTT.

V and J are TRBV7-2 and TRBJ2-7; possibly TRBD2 for D (5 bases). V was cut by 1 base and J by 2 bases, with 12 bases left in between. Germline V gene data show CDR1 as SGHTA and CDR2 as FQGNSA. CDR3 length equals 15 residues. The CDR3 reads CASSLGRYGAYEQYF. DNA of the CDR3: TGTGCCAGCAGCTTAGGCCGGTACGGGGCCTACGAGCAGTACTTC.

The chain is built from TRBV20-1 and TRBJ1-1; 7 nucleotides agree with TRBD1. With 3 bases clipped from V and 0 bases from J, the junction kept 4 bases outside the gene matches. The CDR3 length is 14 residues. Looked up from germline, CDR1 is DFQATT and CDR2 is SNEGSKA (reference sequence). The CDR3 is CSASRGGMNTEAFF. CDR3 nucleotide sequence: TGCAGTGCTAGCAGGGGGGGAATGAACACTGAAGCTTTCTTT.

This clonotype was observed a few times. The chain has TRBV7-9 and TRBJ2-7; TRBD2 agrees at 9 bases. Per the germline V gene, CDR1 is SEHNR and CDR2 is FQNEAQ (reference sequence). J was trimmed by 4 bases and V by 4 bases; bases with no gene match: 14. The CDR3 extends over 17 amino acids. CDR3 residues: CASSSVLAGERTYEQYF. The CDR3, as DNA: TGTGCCAGCAGCTCCGTATTAGCGGGAGAGCGGACATACGAGCAGTACTTC.

The gene calls are TRBV7-9 and TRBJ2-1; D unclear. Germline V CDR1 and CDR2: SEHNR, FQNEAQ (reference sequence). V was pared by 3 bases and J by 5 bases, with 11 bases between. The CDR3 contains 14 residues. The CDR3 DNA follows: TGTGCCAGCAGCTTCGTTCAAGCGAACAATGAGCAGTTCTTC. Translation gives CASSFVQANNEQFF.

This clonotype has ten or more counts. The chain recombines TRBV6-5 with TRBJ2-3, with D maybe TRBD1 (6 bases). CDR3 length: 15 amino acids. V lost 4 bases and J lost 4, with 15 bases in between. Germline V gives CDR1 MNHEY, CDR2 SVGAGI. The CDR3 loop reads CASSSPYRVPDTQYF. The CDR3 DNA is TGTGCCAGCAGTTCCCCATACAGGGTCCCAGATACGCAGTATTTT.

The genes are TRBV6-5 and TRBJ1-4; tentative D call: TRBD1 (5 bases). This CDR3 region has 14 residues. The germline V gene encodes CDR1 MNHEY and CDR2 SVGAGI. Trimming removed 0 bases at V and 14 bases at J, with 16 bases between. CDR3 amino acids: CASSYSMQGSYLFF. The CDR3, as DNA: TGTGCCAGCAGTTACTCGATGCAGGGATCGTATCTGTTTTTT.

This clonotype was recorded many times. The chain recombines TRBV29-1 with TRBJ1-1; D unresolved. This CDR3 spans 12 amino acids. Germline CDR1 SQVTM, CDR2 ANQGSEA. The V and J ends lost 3 bases and 8 bases respectively, with 13 bases between them. CDR3 region: CSVESASFEAFF. The CDR3 nucleotides are TGCAGCGTTGAGAGTGCCTCCTTCGAAGCTTTCTTT.